These 17 T cell receptor beta chains were sequenced from one sample in a study of regulatory T cells in long-lasting Graves disease. Time point reported: persistent/refractory GD, antithyroid drugs over 5 years with positive TRAb. From RNA extracted from PBMCs, the TCR library was made. Arm-PCR of CDR3 regions and iRepertoire HTBI primers were the basis on which TCR beta libraries were built. TCRdb re-analysed the multiplex PCR reads in MiXCR, keeping a single row per CDR3 protein. Among roughly 450,000 distinct CDR3 sequences listed, 20% to 30% were seen once. Source: peripheral blood mononuclear cells (PBMCs), taken when the disease was refractory, from a patient treated with antithyroid drugs. These receptors were collected from a female donor with Graves disease.

The CDR3 spells CASSIKAGGAYEQYF. In nucleotides, the CDR3 is TGTGCCAGTAGTATTAAAGCGGGAGGCGCCTACGAGCAGTACTTC. The genes are TRBV19 and TRBJ2-7; 9 nucleotides agree with TRBD2. V was clipped by 3 bases and J by 2 bases; unmatched bases: 5. Germline V gene data show CDR1 as LNHDA and CDR2 as SQIVND (reference sequence). The CDR3 is made up of 15 amino acids.

Many counts were recorded for this clonotype. This sequence joins TRBV2 and TRBJ1-1; 8 positions agree with TRBD1. V lost 4 bases to trimming and J lost 4 bases; unmatched junction nucleotides: 14. The CDR3 totals 17 residues. Germline CDR1 SNHLY, CDR2 FYNNEI. The CDR3 loop is CASSVRRDRSWSTEAFF. The DNA of the CDR3 is TGTGCCAGCAGTGTAAGGAGGGACAGGAGTTGGTCCACTGAAGCTTTCTTT. Together with reference TRBV2 and TRBJ1-1, the CDR3 gives the full variable domain: EPEVTQTPSHQVTQMGQEVILRCVPISNHLYFYWYRQILGQKVEFLVSFYNNEISEKSEIFDDQFSVERPDGSNFTLKIRSTKLEDSAMYFCASSVRRDRSWSTEAFFGQGTRLTVV.

There are a few counts of this clonotype. V and J are TRBV6-2 or TRBV6-3 and TRBJ2-2; 8 bases match TRBD1. Germline CDR1 and CDR2: MNHEY and SVGEGT. The junction had 11 bases not matched to a gene; V was cut back by 5 bases and J by 3 bases. CDR3 length: 17 amino acids. The DNA for the CDR3 is TGTGCCAGCAGTAGGATCCAGGGGGCGCAGGACACCGGGGAGCTGTTTTTT. Translated: CASSRIQGAQDTGELFF.

This clonotype was picked up a small number of times. The chain couples TRBV6-1 to TRBJ1-5, with 7 bases fitting TRBD1. CDR3 length equals 15 residues. Germline V CDR1 and CDR2: MNHNS, SASEGT. Trimming took 4 bases from V and 6 from J; bases not matched to a gene: 9. The CDR3, as DNA: TGTGCCAGCAGTGGGCAGGGGGGAACAGGTCAGCCCCAGCATTTT. This codes for CASSGQGGTGQPQHF.

The table lists this clonotype with many counts. The junction differs from germline at one of its ends, possibly a read error. The chain combines TRBV28 with TRBJ2-7, with D perhaps matching TRBD2 (6 bases). This CDR3 region has 13 residues. Germline V CDR1 and CDR2: MDHEN, SYDVKM. Here the CDR3 DNA reads TGTGCCAGCAGTTTAGGGGGACCGGGGGTAACGGACTTC. Protein sequence: CASSLGGPGVTDF.

This clonotype was seen a few times. The chain is built from TRBV7-2 and TRBJ2-1; D is perhaps TRBD1 or TRBD2 (6 bases each). This CDR3 spans 16 amino acids. Trimming took 2 bases from V and 4 from J, leaving 15 bases between them. CDR1 and CDR2 (germline): SGHTA, FQGNSA. The DNA of the CDR3 is TGTGCCAGCAGCTTATACAGCGTAGGGGGGTACAATGAGCAGTTCTTC. Its protein is CASSLYSVGGYNEQFF.

This clonotype was seen at least ten times. The chain recombines TRBV29-1 with TRBJ1-2; D may be TRBD1 (6 bases). The CDR3 loop spans 12 amino acids. Germline lookup yields CDR1 SQVTM and CDR2 ANQGSEA. V was shortened by 5 bases and J by 2 bases, with 9 bases between the two germline ends. The CDR3 here is CSVRTVNYGYTF. The CDR3 DNA sequence: TGCAGCGTTAGGACAGTAAACTATGGCTACACCTTC.

This clonotype was counted only a few times. This chain connects TRBV3-1 to TRBJ1-2; no clear D. The CDR3 has 15 residues. V was cut by 1 base and J by 2 bases, with 11 bases left in between. Germline lookup yields CDR1 LGHDT and CDR2 YNNKEL (reference sequence). The CDR3 DNA reads TGTGCCAGCAGCCAAGGATTAGTAGGGAACTATGGCTACACCTTC. Its translation is CASSQGLVGNYGYTF.

The chain uses TRBV7-2 and TRBJ1-5; D is possibly TRBD1 (6 bases). V shed 5 bases and J shed 0 bases, with 17 bases lying between them. CDR1 and CDR2 from the germline V gene are SGHTA and FQGNSA. This CDR3 is 17 amino acids long. The CDR3 bases are TGTGCCAGCAGCCCGGGCTACAGGGACTCTAGCAATCAGCCCCAGCATTTT. It codes for CASSPGYRDSSNQPQHF.

The chain is built from TRBV20-1 and TRBJ2-1, with D possibly being TRBD2 (6 bases). The V and J ends lost 5 bases and 9 bases respectively, with 11 bases between them. Germline-derived CDR1 and CDR2 are DFQATT and SNEGSKA (reference sequence). CDR3 size: 11 residues. The DNA for the CDR3 is TGCAGTGCTGGACCGGGACTTGAGCAGTTCTTC. Amino acid sequence: CSAGPGLEQFF.

The chain recombines TRBV18 with TRBJ2-7; D not resolved. Germline V gene lookup returns CDR1 KGHSH and CDR2 LQKENI. The CDR3 has 15 residues. V was pared by 3 bases and J by 0 bases, with 12 bases between. Written as DNA, the CDR3 is TGTGCCAGCTCACCCGTGACAACCTACTCCTACGAGCAGTACTTC. Translated: CASSPVTTYSYEQYF. Drawing the rest from reference TRBV18 and TRBJ2-7, the complete variable domain is NAGVMQNPRHLVRRRGQEARLRCSPMKGHSHVYWYRQLPEEGLKFMVYLQKENIIDESGMPKERFSAEFPKEGPSILRIQQVVRGDSAAYFCASSPVTTYSYEQYFGPGTRLTVT.

This clonotype occurred many times. This chain joins TRBV28 and TRBJ1-1; TRBD1 matches 7 bases. The germline CDR1 and CDR2 sequences are MDHEN and SYDVKM. The V segment lost 2 bases and the J segment 10 bases; nucleotides outside the gene matches: 13. This CDR3 has 15 amino acids. CDR3 region: CASSLGGQGVSLAFF. The CDR3 DNA reads TGTGCCAGCAGTTTAGGGGGCCAGGGGGTTTCCTTAGCTTTCTTT.

About this clonotype: A much larger clonotype is one base distant, so this may be a read error. The chain carries TRBV12-3 or TRBV12-4 and TRBJ2-5; D is undetermined. V was pared by 2 bases and J by 1 base, with 11 bases between. The length of the CDR3 is 15 residues. The CDR3 sequence is CASSLFGEFQETQYF. CDR3 nucleotide sequence: TGTGCCAGCAGTTTATTTGGCGAATTCCAAGAGACCCAGTACTTC.

This clonotype was counted only a few times. V is TRBV29-1 and J is TRBJ2-7; 11 nucleotides align to TRBD2. The CDR3 covers 13 residues. Germline assignment: CDR1 SQVTM and CDR2 ANQGSEA. The ends lost 7 bases at V and 7 bases at J; junction bases unmatched: 9. The CDR3 nucleotides read TGCAGCGCAGGTAGCGGGAGGGCGGGAGAGCAGTACTTC. This codes for CSAGSGRAGEQYF.

The gene calls are TRBV2 and TRBJ1-4, with 9 nucleotides matching TRBD1. The V gene end was trimmed by 6 bases and the J gene end by 5 bases; junction bases not matched to a gene: 7. The germline CDR1 and CDR2 sequences are SNHLY and FYNNEI. This CDR3 contains 15 residues. CDR3 protein: CASSSGTGKNEKLFF. The DNA of the CDR3 is TGTGCCAGCAGCTCCGGGACAGGGAAAAATGAAAAACTGTTTTTT. Together with reference TRBV2 and TRBJ1-4, the CDR3 gives the full variable domain: EPEVTQTPSHQVTQMGQEVILRCVPISNHLYFYWYRQILGQKVEFLVSFYNNEISEKSEIFDDQFSVERPDGSNFTLKIRSTKLEDSAMYFCASSSGTGKNEKLFFGSGTQLSVL.

This clonotype was seen repeatedly, ten times or more. The V gene is TRBV7-9, the J gene TRBJ2-5, with 15 positions matching TRBD2. The ends lost 4 bases at V and 4 bases at J; junction bases unmatched: 4. The germline gives CDR1 SEHNR, CDR2 FQNEAQ (reference sequence). The CDR3 runs to 16 residues. The CDR3 protein is CASSSGLAGGIETQYF. CDR3 nucleotide sequence: TGTGCCAGCAGCTCCGGACTAGCGGGAGGGATAGAGACCCAGTACTTC.

This clonotype was seen only a few times. The chain combines TRBV18 with TRBJ1-2; 10 bases are shared with TRBD1. The germline gives CDR1 KGHSH, CDR2 LQKENI. V shed 3 bases and J 8 bases; nucleotides not matched to a gene: 6. The CDR3 contains 14 residues. For the CDR3, the DNA is TGTGCCAGCTCACCGGACAGGGGGGCACGAGGCTACACCTTC. Residues: CASSPDRGARGYTF.